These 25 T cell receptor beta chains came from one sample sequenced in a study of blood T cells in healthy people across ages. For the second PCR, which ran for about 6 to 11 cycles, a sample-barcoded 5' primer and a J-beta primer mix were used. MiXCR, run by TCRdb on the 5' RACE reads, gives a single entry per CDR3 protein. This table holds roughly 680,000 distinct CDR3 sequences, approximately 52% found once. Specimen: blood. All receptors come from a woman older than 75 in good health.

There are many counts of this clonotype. CDR3 loop: CASSLALAGELNEQFF. Written as DNA, the CDR3 is TGTGCCAGCAGCTTAGCGCTAGCGGGAGAACTCAATGAGCAGTTCTTC. V and J are TRBV7-9 and TRBJ2-1; 10 bases align to TRBD2. CDR3 length equals 16 residues. V shed 0 bases, J shed 6 bases, and the junction held 5 bases outside the gene matches. Germline CDR1 SEHNR, CDR2 FQNEAQ (reference sequence).

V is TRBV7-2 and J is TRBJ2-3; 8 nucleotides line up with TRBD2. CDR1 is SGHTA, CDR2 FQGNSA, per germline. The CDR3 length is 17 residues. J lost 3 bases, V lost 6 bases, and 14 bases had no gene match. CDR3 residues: CASSRWATSGGTDTQYF. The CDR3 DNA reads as TGTGCCAGCAGTCGTTGGGCCACTAGCGGAGGGACAGATACGCAGTATTTT.

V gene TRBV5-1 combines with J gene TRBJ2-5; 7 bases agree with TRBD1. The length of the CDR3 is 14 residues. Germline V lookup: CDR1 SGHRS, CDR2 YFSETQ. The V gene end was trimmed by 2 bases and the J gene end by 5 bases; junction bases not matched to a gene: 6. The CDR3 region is CASSFLQGDETQYF. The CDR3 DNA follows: TGCGCCAGCAGCTTTTTGCAGGGGGATGAGACCCAGTACTTC. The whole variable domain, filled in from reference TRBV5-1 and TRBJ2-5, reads KAGVTQTPRYLIKTRGQQVTLSCSPISGHRSVSWYQQTPGQGLQFLFEYFSETQRNKGNFPGRFSGRQFSNSRSEMNVSTLELGDSALYLCASSFLQGDETQYFGPGTRLLVL.

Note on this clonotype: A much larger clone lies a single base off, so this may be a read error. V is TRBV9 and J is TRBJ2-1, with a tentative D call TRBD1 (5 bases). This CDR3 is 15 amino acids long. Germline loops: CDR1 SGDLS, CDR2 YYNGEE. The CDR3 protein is CVSSVGVDSYNEQFF. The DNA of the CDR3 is TGTGTCAGCAGCGTAGGGGTCGATTCCTACAATGAGCAGTTCTTC.

CDR3 nucleotides: TGCAGTGCTAGAGATCCCGACCTCGCCAGGGGGGTTGGCAATCAGCCCCAGCATTTT. Protein sequence: CSARDPDLARGVGNQPQHF. The chain combines TRBV20-1 with TRBJ1-5; 7 nucleotides align to TRBD1. V dropped 0 bases and J dropped 2; count of bases not matched to a gene: 16. The length of the CDR3 is 19 residues. The germline CDR1 and CDR2 sequences are DFQATT and SNEGSKA (reference sequence).

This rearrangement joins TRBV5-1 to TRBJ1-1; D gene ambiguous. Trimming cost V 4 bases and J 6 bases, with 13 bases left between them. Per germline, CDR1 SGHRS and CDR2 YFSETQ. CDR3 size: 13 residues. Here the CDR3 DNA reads TGCGCCAGCAGCGGAGCGGGGTGCCCTGAAGCTTTCTTT. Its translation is CASSGAGCPEAFF.

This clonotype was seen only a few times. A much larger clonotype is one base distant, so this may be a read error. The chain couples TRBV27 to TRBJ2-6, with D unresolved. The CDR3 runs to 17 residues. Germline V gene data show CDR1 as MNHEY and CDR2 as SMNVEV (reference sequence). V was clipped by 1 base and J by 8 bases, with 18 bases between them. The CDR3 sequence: CASSLLSPGGVPNVLTF. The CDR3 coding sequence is TGTGCCAGCAGTTTATTGTCCCCCGGTGGGGTACCCAACGTCCTGACTTTC.

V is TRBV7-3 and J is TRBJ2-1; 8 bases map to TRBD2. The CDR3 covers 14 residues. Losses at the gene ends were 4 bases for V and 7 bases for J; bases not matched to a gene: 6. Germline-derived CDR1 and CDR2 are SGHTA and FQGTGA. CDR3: CASSSPTSGNEQFF. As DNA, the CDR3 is TGTGCCAGCAGCTCGCCCACTAGCGGAAATGAGCAGTTCTTC.

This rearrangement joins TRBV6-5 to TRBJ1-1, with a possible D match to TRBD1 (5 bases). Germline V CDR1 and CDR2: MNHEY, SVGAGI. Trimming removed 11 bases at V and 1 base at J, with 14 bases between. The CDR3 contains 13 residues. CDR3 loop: CAANKGSNTEAFF. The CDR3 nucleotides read TGTGCCGCCAACAAGGGGTCGAACACTGAAGCTTTCTTT.

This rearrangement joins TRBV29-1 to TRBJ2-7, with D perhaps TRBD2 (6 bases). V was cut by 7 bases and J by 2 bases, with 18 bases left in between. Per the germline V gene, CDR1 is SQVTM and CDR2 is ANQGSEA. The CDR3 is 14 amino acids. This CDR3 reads CSAMAGPRPYEQYF. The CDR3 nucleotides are TGCAGCGCAATGGCGGGACCCCGACCCTACGAGCAGTACTTC.

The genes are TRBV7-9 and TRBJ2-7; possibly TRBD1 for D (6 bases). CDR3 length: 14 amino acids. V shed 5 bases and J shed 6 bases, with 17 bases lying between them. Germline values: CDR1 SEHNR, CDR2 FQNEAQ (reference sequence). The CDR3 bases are TGTGCCAGCAGCCCCAAACAGGGTGTAGGCGAGCAGTACTTC. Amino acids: CASSPKQGVGEQYF.

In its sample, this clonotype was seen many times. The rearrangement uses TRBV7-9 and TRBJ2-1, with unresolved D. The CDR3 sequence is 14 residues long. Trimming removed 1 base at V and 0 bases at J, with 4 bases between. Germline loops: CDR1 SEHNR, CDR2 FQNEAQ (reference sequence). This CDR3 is CASSLDNSYNEQFF. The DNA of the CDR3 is TGTGCCAGCAGCTTAGATAACTCCTACAATGAGCAGTTCTTC.

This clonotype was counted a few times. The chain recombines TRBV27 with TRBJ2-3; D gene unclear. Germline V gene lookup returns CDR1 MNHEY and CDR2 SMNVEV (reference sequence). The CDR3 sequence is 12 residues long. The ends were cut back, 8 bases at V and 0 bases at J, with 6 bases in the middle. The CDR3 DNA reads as TGTGCCAGCGTCGAGAGCACAGATACGCAGTATTTT. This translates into CASVESTDTQYF.

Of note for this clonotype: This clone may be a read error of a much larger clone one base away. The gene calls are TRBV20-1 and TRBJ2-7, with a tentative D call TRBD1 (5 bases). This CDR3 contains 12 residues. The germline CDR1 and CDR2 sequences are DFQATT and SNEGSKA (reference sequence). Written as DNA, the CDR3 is TGCAGTACCAGGACAAACTCCTACGGGCAGTACTTC. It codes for CSTRTNSYGQYF.

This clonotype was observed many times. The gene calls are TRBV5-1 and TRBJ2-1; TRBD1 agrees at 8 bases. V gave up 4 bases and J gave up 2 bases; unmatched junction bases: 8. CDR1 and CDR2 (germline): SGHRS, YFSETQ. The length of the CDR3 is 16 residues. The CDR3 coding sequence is TGCGCCAGCAGCGGTGGACAGGGTTGGACCTACAATGAGCAGTTCTTC. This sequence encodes CASSGGQGWTYNEQFF.

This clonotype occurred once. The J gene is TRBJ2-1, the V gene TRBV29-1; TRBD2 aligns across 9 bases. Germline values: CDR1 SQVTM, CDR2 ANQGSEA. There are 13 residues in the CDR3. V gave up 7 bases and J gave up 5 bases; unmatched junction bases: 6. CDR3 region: CSARSGGNNEQFF. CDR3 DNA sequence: TGCAGCGCCCGTAGCGGGGGTAACAATGAGCAGTTCTTC.

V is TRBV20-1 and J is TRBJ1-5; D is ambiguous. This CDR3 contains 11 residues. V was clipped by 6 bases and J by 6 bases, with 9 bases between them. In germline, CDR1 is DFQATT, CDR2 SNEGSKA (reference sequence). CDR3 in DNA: TGCAGTGCCGAGCGGGGTCAGCCCCAGCATTTT. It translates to CSAERGQPQHF.

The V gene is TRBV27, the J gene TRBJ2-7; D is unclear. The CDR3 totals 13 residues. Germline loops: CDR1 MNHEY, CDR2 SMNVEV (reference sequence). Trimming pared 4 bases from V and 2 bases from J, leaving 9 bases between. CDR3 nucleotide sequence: TGTGCCAGCAGTTCCACAGAGACCTACGAGCAGTACTTC. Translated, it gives CASSSTETYEQYF.

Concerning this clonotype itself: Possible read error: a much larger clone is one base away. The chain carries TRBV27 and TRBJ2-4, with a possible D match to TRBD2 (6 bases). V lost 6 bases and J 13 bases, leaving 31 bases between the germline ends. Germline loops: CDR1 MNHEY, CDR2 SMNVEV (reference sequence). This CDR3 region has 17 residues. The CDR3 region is CASSPYVGGHRYNEQYF. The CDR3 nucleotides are TGTGCCAGCAGCCCCTACGTGGGAGGCCATCGGTACAATGAGCAGTACTTC.

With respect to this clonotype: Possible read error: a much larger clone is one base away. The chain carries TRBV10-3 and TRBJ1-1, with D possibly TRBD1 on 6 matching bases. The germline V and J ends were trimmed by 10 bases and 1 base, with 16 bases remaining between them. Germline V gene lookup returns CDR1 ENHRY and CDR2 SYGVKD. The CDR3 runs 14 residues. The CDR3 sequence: CATTSTGPNTEAFF. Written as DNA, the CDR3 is TGTGCCACCACCTCGACAGGACCGAACACTGAAGCTTTCTTT.

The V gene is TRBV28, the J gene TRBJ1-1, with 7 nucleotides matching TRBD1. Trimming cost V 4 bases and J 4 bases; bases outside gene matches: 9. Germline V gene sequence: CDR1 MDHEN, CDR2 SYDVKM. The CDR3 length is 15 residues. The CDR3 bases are TGTGCCAGCAGTTCGGCCTCCGGGACAGCCACTGAAGCTTTCTTT. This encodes CASSSASGTATEAFF.

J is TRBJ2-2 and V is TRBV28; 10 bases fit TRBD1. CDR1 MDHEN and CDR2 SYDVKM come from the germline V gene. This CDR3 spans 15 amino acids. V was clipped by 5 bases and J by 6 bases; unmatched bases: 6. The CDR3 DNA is TGTGCCAGCAGTGGAGCCGGGACAGGGGCCGGGGAGCTGTTTTTT. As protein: CASSGAGTGAGELFF.

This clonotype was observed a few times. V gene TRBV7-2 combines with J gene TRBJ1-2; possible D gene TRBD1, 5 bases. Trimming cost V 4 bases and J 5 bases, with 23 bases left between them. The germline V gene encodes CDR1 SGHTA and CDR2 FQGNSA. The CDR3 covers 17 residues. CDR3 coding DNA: TGTGCCAGCAGCTCAAACCAGGGAGGCAGATCCCTTTATGGCTACACCTTC. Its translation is CASSSNQGGRSLYGYTF. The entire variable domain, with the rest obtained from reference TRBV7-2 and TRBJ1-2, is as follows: GAGVSQSPSNKVTEKGKDVELRCDPISGHTALYWYRQSLGQGLEFLIYFQGNSAPDKSGLPSDRFSAERTGGSVSTLTIQRTQQEDSAVYLCASSSNQGGRSLYGYTFGSGTRLTVV.

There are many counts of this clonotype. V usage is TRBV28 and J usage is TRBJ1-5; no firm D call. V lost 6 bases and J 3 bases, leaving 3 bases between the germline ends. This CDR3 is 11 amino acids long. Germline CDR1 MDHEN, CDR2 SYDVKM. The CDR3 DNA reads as TGTGCCAGCAGCTACAATCAGCCCCAGCATTTT. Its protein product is CASSYNQPQHF.

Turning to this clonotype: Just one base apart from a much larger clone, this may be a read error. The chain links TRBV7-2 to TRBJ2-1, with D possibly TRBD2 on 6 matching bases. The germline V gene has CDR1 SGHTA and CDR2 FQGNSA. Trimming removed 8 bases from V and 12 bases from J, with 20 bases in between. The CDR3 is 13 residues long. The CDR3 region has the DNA TGTGCCAGCGGTTTCCGTCGGCGGGATGGGCAGTTCTTC. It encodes CASGFRRRDGQFF.